This T cell receptor (beta chain) appears in the sequencing data of a study of blood T cells in healthy people across ages. General study findings and limits: Relative to aged donors, long-lived donors carried more naive CD4+ cells and displayed higher diversity.

PCR was performed a second time for roughly 7 to 12 cycles using a sample-barcoded 5' primer and a J-beta primer mix. TCRdb re-called the 5' RACE reads with MiXCR, one entry per CDR3 protein. This repertoire shows over a million distinct CDR3 sequences, 42% found once; its top ten account for roughly 8.2%. Russia was home to the donors, healthy Caucasian individuals aged roughly 6 to 90. This clonotype appeared a few times. What it binds is not known. The length of the CDR3 is 16 residues. V was cut by 7 bases and J by 0 bases, with 16 bases left in between. The germline CDR1 and CDR2 sequences are MNHNS and SASEGT.

The V gene is TRBV6-1, the J gene TRBJ2-1, with D hard to call. This clonotype was sampled from a woman younger than 35 in good health. The sample taken for sequencing was blood. The DNA of the CDR3 is TGTGCCAGCATCCTGGTAGCCACCAGCTCCTACAATGAGCAGTTCTTC. Amino acid sequence: CASILVATSSYNEQFF.